The next 2 T cell receptor beta chains were all read from a single sample in a study of OX40 agonist ivuxolimab in advanced cancers. The protocol was immunoSEQ multiplex PCR, while the TCRdb copy is restricted to in-frame clones and leaves out a portion. The sample holds over 14,000 clones, around 80% seen once. Sample: CD4+ or CD8+ T cells sorted from blood, taken in a trial of the OX40 agonist ivuxolimab. The receptors derive from an adult with an advanced solid tumor such as melanoma, head and neck, liver or kidney cancer.

The chain uses TRBV9 and TRBJ2-4, with 7 positions matching TRBD2. Losses at the gene ends were 0 bases for V and 0 bases for J; bases not matched to a gene: 0. The CDR3 consists of 15 residues. CDR1 is SGDLS, CDR2 YYNGEE, per germline. For the CDR3, the DNA is TGTGCCAGCAGCGTAGGCGGGGGAGCCAAAAACATTCAGTACTTC. Translated: CASSVGGGAKNIQYF.

This clone was found once. CDR3 loop: CASSPQGGSYNEQFF. The CDR3 bases are TGTGCCAGCAGCCCCCAGGGAGGGTCCTACAATGAGCAGTTCTTC. The chain has TRBV9 and TRBJ2-1; 7 bases map to TRBD2. The J segment lost 1 base and the V segment lost 4 bases, leaving 5 bases of the junction unmatched. Germline V gene sequence: CDR1 SGDLS, CDR2 YYNGEE. This CDR3 is 15 amino acids long.